This T cell receptor beta chain is from a study of blood T cell repertoires in COVID-19. Across the study: Samples representing acute and convalescent COVID-19 were sourced from the United States, Italy and Spain.

Cohort placement rested on clinical history that participants reported themselves. Exposed study participants had met a COVID-19 case within 2 weeks before entry. Germline values: CDR1 MDHEN, CDR2 SYDVKM. The CDR3 contains 14 residues. V gave up 1 base and J gave up 7 bases, with 11 bases separating them. Authors' data handling: Cell counts per sample came from amplifying reference gene primers. This table comes from immunoSEQ multiplex PCR, and its TCRdb copy is limited to in-frame clones, with some not included. V, J and clone size are taken as reported in that table, and D and trimming were inferred from the DNA itself. The sample includes 250,000 or so clones, under 95% of them seen just once.

The sequence derives from a man in his forties who had been exposed to COVID-19. Sequencing used PBMCs or T cells enriched from blood (not recorded which). The J gene is TRBJ2-1, the V gene TRBV28; no clear D gene. Here the CDR3 DNA reads TGTGCCAGCAGTTTATCCCACAAACTAAATGAGCAGTTCTTC. Translation gives CASSLSHKLNEQFF.